This TCR beta chain originates from a study of OX40 agonist ivuxolimab in advanced cancers. TCRdb's copy holds only in-frame clones and misses some; the assay was immunoSEQ multiplex PCR. The sample yields tens of thousands of clones, 84% seen once. Study-level results: Among the lowest peripheral clonal expansion occurred in 0.1-3.0 mg/kg partial responders.

Remarks on this clone: Its antigen is currently unknown.

The CDR3 consists of 17 residues. V shed 2 bases and J shed 2 bases, with 15 bases lying between them. CDR1 and CDR2 (germline): LGHNA, YNFKEQ. This clonotype was obtained from an adult with an advanced solid tumor such as melanoma, head and neck, liver or kidney cancer. Sequenced here: CD4+ or CD8+ T cells sorted from blood, sampled in a trial of the OX40 agonist ivuxolimab. The chain links TRBV4-2 to TRBJ2-2; a possible D gene is TRBD1 (9 bases). DNA of the CDR3: TGTGCCAGCAGCCAACGGGGGGGACAGGGAAACACCGGGGAGCTGTTTTTT. Its translation: CASSQRGGQGNTGELFF.